Below are 5 T cell receptor beta chains sequenced from a single sample in a study of T cells in Graves' hyperthyroidism and ophthalmopathy. TCR beta CDR3 sequences were amplified from RNA transcripts. The HTBI primer set drove a first-round RT-PCR of the TCR CDR3. TCRdb passed the multiplex PCR reads through MiXCR, listing each CDR3 protein once. The sample includes about 320,000 distinct CDR3 sequences, approximately 17% seen only once; the top ten take around 33%. The sequenced material came from blood. These TCRs come from a man aged 25 to 40 with Graves' hyperthyroidism.

The rearrangement joins TRBV4-1 to TRBJ2-7, with D maybe TRBD2 (5 bases). The CDR3 spans 16 residues. Germline V gene lookup returns CDR1 MGHRA and CDR2 YSYEKL. Deletions cut 3 bases from V and 5 bases from J, with 20 bases between. CDR3 sequence (DNA): TGCGCCAGCAGCCAGGGAAGACGGGAAGGCGTCCACGAGCAGTACTTC. Translating it yields CASSQGRREGVHEQYF.

At least ten counts were recorded for this clonotype. V is TRBV30 and J is TRBJ1-1, with 7 bases fitting TRBD1. The CDR3 covers 11 residues. Germline-derived CDR1 and CDR2 are GTSNPN and SVGIG (reference sequence). V gave up 7 bases and J gave up 10 bases; unmatched junction bases: 9. CDR3 nucleotide sequence: TGTGCCTCACACACAGGGGTAGGAGCTTTCTTT. Translating it yields CASHTGVGAFF.

There are many counts of this clonotype. The chain carries TRBV27 and TRBJ2-7; 9 positions match TRBD2. V dropped 6 bases and J dropped 5; count of bases not matched to a gene: 8. The CDR3 extends over 14 amino acids. CDR1 is MNHEY, CDR2 SMNVEV, per germline (reference sequence). CDR3 amino acids: CASSVSGRFNEQYF. The CDR3 DNA is TGTGCCAGCAGCGTTAGCGGGAGATTCAACGAGCAGTACTTC.

This clonotype was found many times. This sequence joins TRBV20-1 and TRBJ2-7, with D perhaps TRBD1 (5 bases). The germline V gene has CDR1 DFQATT and CDR2 SNEGSKA (reference sequence). The CDR3 covers 12 residues. V was trimmed by 7 bases and J by 3 bases, leaving 13 bases between them. CDR3 amino acids: CSGGRGGYEQYF. CDR3 DNA: TGCAGTGGGGGCAGAGGCGGCTACGAGCAGTACTTC.

The DNA of the CDR3 is TGTGCCAGCAGTTACGGTCTAGCGGCATACAATGAGCAGTTCTTC. Encoded protein: CASSYGLAAYNEQFF. The chain joins TRBV6-5 to TRBJ2-1; TRBD2 aligns across 7 bases. The CDR3 length is 15 residues. Germline V gives CDR1 MNHEY, CDR2 SVGAGI. V shed 2 bases and J 4 bases; nucleotides not matched to a gene: 5.